The sequence of this T cell receptor beta chain was determined in a study of T cells in Graves' hyperthyroidism and ophthalmopathy. This clonotype has only a few counts. Template material for amplifying TCR beta CDR3 regions consisted of RNA transcripts. An initial round of RT-PCR targeting the TCR CDR3 relied on the HTBI primer set. TCRdb re-called the multiplex PCR reads through MiXCR, storing one row per CDR3 protein. The sample records roughly 420,000 distinct CDR3 sequences, less than 20% being singletons. Any patient presenting with uncontrolled infection, other autoimmune disease, pregnancy or lactation was left out. Specimen: blood. The source of this sequence is a woman between 18 and 29 years old with Graves' hyperthyroidism.

The CDR3 coding sequence is TGCGCCAGCAGCTTGGTACAGGCAAGGGGTTCACCCCTCCACTTT. Amino acid sequence: CASSLVQARGSPLHF. This chain uses TRBV5-1 with TRBJ1-6; possibly TRBD1 for D (5 bases). Trimming took 0 bases from V and 9 from J, leaving 13 bases between them. The CDR3 contains 15 residues. Germline CDR1 is SGHRS and CDR2 is YFSETQ.